The clone carrying this TCR beta chain was detected ten times or more. The data belong to a study of T-cell reconstitution after alpha-beta-depleted transplantation in children. Unique molecular identifiers were incorporated during preparation of the TCRbeta library. Via MiXCR, TCRdb re-called the PCR reads, giving one row per CDR3 protein. Of around 240,000 distinct CDR3 sequences listed, 9.7% are singletons. The sequences come from PBMCs from the stem cell graft donor, collected from the stem cell graft. The TCR comes from a human donor who donated a stem cell graft to a child with SCID.

CDR3 sequence: CSAEGPNQPQHF. CDR3 DNA: TGCAGTGCTGAGGGACCAAATCAGCCCCAGCATTTT. The chain uses TRBV20-1 and TRBJ1-5; D possibly corresponds to TRBD1 (5 bases). V dropped 5 bases and J dropped 4 bases, with 9 bases sitting between them. The CDR3 totals 12 residues. Germline-derived CDR1 and CDR2 are DFQATT and SNEGSKA (reference sequence).